This T cell receptor (beta chain) was sequenced during a study of response to subunit inactivated influenza vaccine. Findings and limits, study-wide: The authors offered the suggestion that each seasonal influenza vaccination recruits few new T cells.

This clonotype was picked up a small number of times. The antigen is not known. One entry per CDR3 protein, called by TCRdb with MiXCR from the RT-PCR reads. The sample contains 500,000 to 550,000 distinct CDR3 sequences, 7.2% of which appear only once. Trimming removed 0 bases at V and 0 bases at J, with 12 bases between. Germline lookup yields CDR1 DFQATT and CDR2 SNEGSKA (reference sequence). This CDR3 has 16 residues. V and J are TRBV20-1 and TRBJ1-3; D unclear. Sequenced material: PBMCs from blood, taken 23 to 25 months after vaccination. The receptor's source is a man aged 45-69 years who received an inactivated influenza vaccine. In DNA form, the CDR3 reads TGCAGTGCTAGAGATCCGCTAACACGCTCTGGAAACACCATATATTTT. It is translated as CSARDPLTRSGNTIYF.